This TCR beta chain was sequenced for a study of T cells in Graves' hyperthyroidism and ophthalmopathy. Findings of the study overall: Ophthalmopathy was separated from stable hyperthyroidism by a 13 V-J model.

As to this clonotype: Its antigen is still unknown.

This CDR3 is 13 amino acids long. V lost 2 bases and J lost 8, with 9 bases in between. Germline loops: CDR1 SEHNR, CDR2 FQNEAQ (reference sequence). RNA transcripts provided the source from which TCR beta CDR3 regions were amplified. A first-round RT-PCR of the TCR CDR3 used the HTBI primer set. MiXCR was run by TCRdb on the multiplex PCR reads, yielding one entry per CDR3 protein. In the table there are a few hundred thousand distinct CDR3 sequences, less than 15% of which are singletons. Input material: blood. This clonotype originated in a woman aged 40-49 years with Graves' hyperthyroidism that later progressed to Graves' ophthalmopathy. The rearrangement uses TRBV7-9 and TRBJ1-4, with a possible D match to TRBD1 (6 bases). CDR3 in amino acids: CASSLRTDEKLFF. CDR3 DNA sequence: TGTGCCAGCAGCTTAAGGACAGACGAAAAACTGTTTTTT.